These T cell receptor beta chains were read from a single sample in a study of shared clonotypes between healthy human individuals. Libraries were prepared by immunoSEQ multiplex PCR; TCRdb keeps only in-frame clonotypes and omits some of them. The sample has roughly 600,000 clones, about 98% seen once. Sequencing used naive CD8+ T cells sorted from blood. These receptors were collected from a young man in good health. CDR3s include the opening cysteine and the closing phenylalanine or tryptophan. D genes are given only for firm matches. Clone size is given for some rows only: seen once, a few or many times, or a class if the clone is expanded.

CDR3 DNA: TGTGCCAGCAGCTTAGCCGGGACTAGGGGGGATGAGCAGTTCTTC
CDR3 protein: CASSLAGTRGDEQFF
J gene: TRBJ2-1
V gene: TRBV11-2
D gene: TRBD2
clone size: -

CDR3 DNA: TGCGCCAGCAGCTTGGGCCCACTAGCGCGCCACTACGAGCAGTACTTC
CDR3 protein: CASSLGPLARHYEQYF
J gene: TRBJ2-7
V gene: TRBV5-1
D gene: TRBD2
clone size: -

CDR3 DNA: TGTGCCAGAAGAAAGCGGGAGTCCTCAGATACGCAGTATTTT
CDR3 protein: CARRKRESSDTQYF
J gene: TRBJ2-3
V gene: TRBV2
D gene: TRBD2
clone size: -

CDR3 DNA: TGTGCCAGCAGACTAGCGGGAAGCTCCTACAATGAGCAGTTCTTC
CDR3 protein: CASRLAGSSYNEQFF
J gene: TRBJ2-1
V gene: TRBV7-9
D gene: TRBD2
clone size: once

CDR3 DNA: TGCGCCAGCATCGGGACAGGCCCTATAAGACTGTGCGATACGCAGTATTTT
CDR3 protein: CASIGTGPIRLCDTQYF
J gene: TRBJ2-3
V gene: TRBV10-1
D gene: TRBD1
clone size: -

CDR3 DNA: TGTGCCAGCAGCTTAGTTAGTTACAGCTTCTACGAGCAGTACTTC
CDR3 protein: CASSLVSYSFYEQYF
J gene: TRBJ2-7
V gene: TRBV11-2
D gene: -
clone size: -

CDR3 DNA: TGCGCCAGCAGCCACGGCGGGAGCTACAATGAGCAGTTCTTC
CDR3 protein: CASSHGGSYNEQFF
J gene: TRBJ2-1
V gene: TRBV4-1
D gene: TRBD2
clone size: -

CDR3 DNA: TGCGCCAGCAGGGAAGGGTACGAGCAGTACTTC
CDR3 protein: CASREGYEQYF
J gene: TRBJ2-7
V gene: TRBV5-1
D gene: -
clone size: -

CDR3 DNA: TGTGCCAGCAGCATCCGGGACAGGGGTGCCATCTCTGGAAACACCATATATTTT
CDR3 protein: CASSIRDRGAISGNTIYF
J gene: TRBJ1-3
V gene: TRBV28
D gene: TRBD1
clone size: -

CDR3 DNA: TGTGCCAGCAGCCACCTTGAGGCAGGGGGAACTGAAGCTTTCTTT
CDR3 protein: CASSHLEAGGTEAFF
J gene: TRBJ1-1
V gene: TRBV14
D gene: TRBD1
clone size: -

CDR3 DNA: TGTGCCAGCAGCTTAGGCCGGACCGGGACTAGCGGATTAGACTACGAGCAGTACTTC
CDR3 protein: CASSLGRTGTSGLDYEQYF
J gene: TRBJ2-7
V gene: TRBV11-2
D gene: TRBD2
clone size: -

CDR3 DNA: TGTGCCAGCAGTCCGGGGACTAGCGGTTCCTACAATGAGCAGTTCTTC
CDR3 protein: CASSPGTSGSYNEQFF
J gene: TRBJ2-1
V gene: TRBV27
D gene: TRBD2
clone size: -

CDR3 DNA: TGTGCCAGCAGCTTAGGACAGAACTACGAGCAGTACTTC
CDR3 protein: CASSLGQNYEQYF
J gene: TRBJ2-7
V gene: TRBV11-2
D gene: -
clone size: -

CDR3 DNA: TGTGCCAGCAGCATCTCCGTCACAGATACGCAGTATTTT
CDR3 protein: CASSISVTDTQYF
J gene: TRBJ2-3
V gene: TRBV7-2
D gene: -
clone size: -

CDR3 DNA: TGTGCCTGGTACAGGGGGCGCGTTGGCTACACCTTC
CDR3 protein: CAWYRGRVGYTF
J gene: TRBJ1-2
V gene: TRBV30
D gene: TRBD1
clone size: once

CDR3 DNA: TGTGCCAGCAGCTTAATCCGGGCTAGCGGAGGGCAAGAGACCCAGTACTTC
CDR3 protein: CASSLIRASGGQETQYF
J gene: TRBJ2-5
V gene: TRBV7-8
D gene: TRBD2
clone size: -

CDR3 DNA: TGTGCCAGCATTGAAGTAGCCTCTGGAAACACCATATATTTT
CDR3 protein: CASIEVASGNTIYF
J gene: TRBJ1-3
V gene: TRBV2
D gene: -
clone size: -

CDR3 DNA: TGCGCCAGCAGCCCACTCGGGACAGGGGTAAATTTCTACGAGCAGTACTTC
CDR3 protein: CASSPLGTGVNFYEQYF
J gene: TRBJ2-7
V gene: TRBV5-1
D gene: TRBD1
clone size: -

CDR3 DNA: TGTGCCAGCAGCAACTCCCGACAGGCCTCGGGGGGCACATACGAGCAGTACTTC
CDR3 protein: CASSNSRQASGGTYEQYF
J gene: TRBJ2-7
V gene: TRBV21-1
D gene: -
clone size: once

CDR3 DNA: TGCGCCAGCAGCTTGGCCGAAGGTAGCCCCCCTCTCGAGCAGTACTTC
CDR3 protein: CASSLAEGSPPLEQYF
J gene: TRBJ2-7
V gene: TRBV5-1
D gene: -
clone size: -

CDR3 DNA: TGTGCCAGTAGTATAACAGGGAACACTGAAGCTTTCTTT
CDR3 protein: CASSITGNTEAFF
J gene: TRBJ1-1
V gene: TRBV19
D gene: -
clone size: -

CDR3 DNA: TGTGCCAGCAGCATAACCGGGGAGCTGTTTTTT
CDR3 protein: CASSITGELFF
J gene: TRBJ2-2
V gene: TRBV7-9
D gene: -
clone size: -

CDR3 DNA: TGTGCCTGGAGTGTGGGGACAGTCTCTGGAAACACCATATATTTT
CDR3 protein: CAWSVGTVSGNTIYF
J gene: TRBJ1-3
V gene: TRBV30
D gene: TRBD1
clone size: -

CDR3 DNA: TGCGCCAGCAGTCAATCTATGGGACTAGACAATGAGCAGTTCTTC
CDR3 protein: CASSQSMGLDNEQFF
J gene: TRBJ2-1
V gene: TRBV23-1
D gene: TRBD2
clone size: -

CDR3 DNA: TGTGCCAGCAGTGTAGGGTTCCCCTCTAGCACAGATACGCAGTATTTT
CDR3 protein: CASSVGFPSSTDTQYF
J gene: TRBJ2-3
V gene: TRBV6-1
D gene: -
clone size: -

CDR3 DNA: TGTGCCATTAAACAGGGTGGAACTGAAGCTTTCTTT
CDR3 protein: CAIKQGGTEAFF
J gene: TRBJ1-1
V gene: TRBV6-1
D gene: -
clone size: once

CDR3 DNA: TGTGCCAGCAGCTCCGACAGGGGCGCGAACCGAGCCCATCAGCCCCAGCATTTT
CDR3 protein: CASSSDRGANRAHQPQHF
J gene: TRBJ1-5
V gene: TRBV27
D gene: TRBD1
clone size: once